Below, 16 T cell receptor beta chains from the same sample are listed, as sequenced in a study of beta chain features in type 1 diabetes. The study's findings and limits: Within each of all four CD4+ subsets, Type 1 diabetes patients had TCRB CDR3s that were moderately but significantly shorter.

The sequenced template was cDNA made from the entire isolated RNA. The repertoire was sequenced with immunoSEQ multiplex PCR; TCRdb's copy has only in-frame clones and lacks some. This sample has hundreds of thousands of clones; approximately 10% occur once, and the top ten carry around 0.017%. What these receptors recognize is not known. Material: naive CD4+ T cells from blood. These receptors all stem from a young man with type 1 diabetes.

For the CDR3, the DNA is TGTGCCAGCAGCTTAGAGGCAGGGACGAACACCGGGGAGCTGTTTTTT. Translating it yields CASSLEAGTNTGELFF. This sequence joins TRBV11-3 and TRBJ2-2, with D perhaps TRBD1 (5 bases). Trimming removed 0 bases from V and 0 bases from J, with 8 bases in between. Per the germline V gene, CDR1 is SGHNT and CDR2 is YENEEA. The CDR3 totals 16 residues.

This clone was recorded a few times. The J gene is TRBJ1-1, the V gene TRBV7-2, with 8 bases identical to TRBD1. Germline CDR1 and CDR2: SGHTA and FQGNSA. V was clipped by 5 bases and J by 6 bases; unmatched bases: 8. This CDR3 has 14 amino acids. CDR3 nucleotide sequence: TGTGCCAGCAGCCTTTGGACAGGGAGGCCTGAAGCTTTCTTT. Its translation: CASSLWTGRPEAFF.

This clone was counted a few times. This chain uses TRBV29-1 with TRBJ2-6, with a weak D call TRBD2 (5 bases). CDR1 SQVTM and CDR2 ANQGSEA come from the germline V gene. This CDR3 contains 13 residues. The germline V and J ends were trimmed by 4 bases and 4 bases, with 8 bases remaining between them. As DNA, the CDR3 is TGCAGCGTTGTGGACTCCGGGGCCAACGTCCTGACTTTC. Residues: CSVVDSGANVLTF.

The rearrangement joins TRBV18 to TRBJ1-1; D is ambiguous. Trimming removed 8 bases from V and 1 base from J, with 20 bases in between. CDR1 and CDR2 from the germline V gene are KGHSH and LQKENI. CDR3 length: 16 amino acids. In DNA form, the CDR3 reads TGTGCCAGCCCCCCTCGAGGCGGGTCTCCGAACACTGAAGCTTTCTTT. Protein product: CASPPRGGSPNTEAFF. The full variable domain, its missing parts supplied by reference TRBV18 and TRBJ1-1, is NAGVMQNPRHLVRRRGQEARLRCSPMKGHSHVYWYRQLPEEGLKFMVYLQKENIIDESGMPKERFSAEFPKEGPSILRIQQVVRGDSAAYFCASPPRGGSPNTEAFFGQGTRLTVV.

The chain is built from TRBV2 and TRBJ1-5; TRBD1 is a possible D gene (5 bases). Germline loops: CDR1 SNHLY, CDR2 FYNNEI. V shed 5 bases and J shed 7 bases, with 15 bases lying between them. This CDR3 has 14 residues. The CDR3: CASSIDSNRQPQHF. The CDR3 region has the DNA TGTGCCAGCAGTATCGACAGTAATCGACAGCCCCAGCATTTT.

This clone was found a few times. The rearrangement links TRBV11-2 to TRBJ2-7; a possible D gene is TRBD1 (5 bases). Trimming took off 5 bases at V and 7 bases at J, with 18 bases between the two ends. The CDR3 consists of 14 residues. Germline CDR1 and CDR2: SGHAT and FQNNGV. The CDR3: CASSPLQGVGEQYF. The CDR3 nucleotides read TGTGCCAGCAGCCCATTGCAAGGGGTAGGGGAGCAGTACTTC.

A few counts support this clone. The rearrangement joins TRBV6-5 to TRBJ2-7, with D possibly TRBD1 on 6 matching bases. This CDR3 has 14 amino acids. Trimming left V 6 bases short and J 5 bases short, with 17 bases between. Looked up from germline, CDR1 is MNHEY and CDR2 is SVGAGI. CDR3 region: CASSDRGRGHEQYF. Written as DNA, the CDR3 is TGTGCCAGCAGCGACCGGGGCAGGGGACACGAGCAGTACTTC.

The chain joins TRBV5-4 to TRBJ2-3; 9 bases match TRBD2. The CDR3 runs to 18 residues. Germline CDR1 SGHNT, CDR2 YYREEE (reference sequence). Losses at the gene ends were 2 bases for V and 3 bases for J; bases not matched to a gene: 13. The CDR3 sequence: CASSLLSGSGGWTDTQYF. CDR3 coding DNA: TGTGCCAGCAGCTTACTGTCTGGGAGCGGGGGGTGGACAGATACGCAGTATTTT.

The chain couples TRBV7-9 to TRBJ1-1; a possible D gene is TRBD1 (5 bases). Deletions cut 3 bases from V and 4 bases from J, with 9 bases between. The germline gives CDR1 SEHNR, CDR2 FQNEAQ (reference sequence). The CDR3 consists of 13 residues. The CDR3 loop reads CASSLMGRTEAFF. The CDR3 DNA reads as TGTGCCAGCAGCTTGATGGGGCGCACTGAAGCTTTCTTT.

This clone was found a few times. The chain uses TRBV18 and TRBJ2-2; D unclear. Trimming removed 6 bases at V and 1 base at J, with 24 bases between. This CDR3 spans 19 amino acids. The V gene's germline CDR1 is KGHSH and CDR2 LQKENI. CDR3 residues: CASSPRWRHAKKNTGELFF. CDR3 DNA: TGTGCCAGCTCCCCGAGATGGCGACACGCCAAAAAGAACACCGGGGAGCTGTTTTTT.

This clone has just a few counts. The rearrangement uses TRBV29-1 and TRBJ2-5; a possible D gene is TRBD2 (6 bases). Germline CDR1 reads SQVTM; CDR2 reads ANQGSEA. The V gene lost 5 bases and the J gene lost 0 bases, with 13 bases spanning the gap. The CDR3 sequence is 14 residues long. CDR3 residues: CSVRLRDYQETQYF. CDR3 DNA sequence: TGCAGCGTTCGTCTCCGGGACTACCAAGAGACCCAGTACTTC.

This clone was seen a few times. This sequence joins TRBV29-1 and TRBJ2-2; the match to TRBD1 covers 9 bases. Germline V lookup: CDR1 SQVTM, CDR2 ANQGSEA. This CDR3 region has 15 residues. V was clipped by 6 bases and J by 2 bases; unmatched bases: 7. The CDR3 nucleotides are TGCAGCGTAGGGGGACAGGGATCTAACACCGGGGAGCTGTTTTTT. Residues: CSVGGQGSNTGELFF.

J is TRBJ1-1 and V is TRBV5-4, with D possibly TRBD1 on 5 matching bases. CDR3 length equals 14 residues. Germline lookup yields CDR1 SGHNT and CDR2 YYREEE (reference sequence). Trimming removed 4 bases at V and 0 bases at J, with 10 bases between. For the CDR3, the DNA is TGTGCCAGCAGCGTCCAGGGTGTGAACACTGAAGCTTTCTTT. Residues: CASSVQGVNTEAFF.

This clone was detected only a few times. This chain joins TRBV5-1 and TRBJ1-1; 9 bases line up with TRBD1. The CDR3 totals 13 residues. The V gene end was trimmed by 2 bases and the J gene end by 7 bases; junction bases not matched to a gene: 3. CDR1 and CDR2 from the germline V gene are SGHRS and YFSETQ. CDR3 coding DNA: TGCGCCAGCAGCTTAGGACAGGGGCGTGAAGCTTTCTTT. Its protein is CASSLGQGREAFF.

The CDR3 DNA follows: TGTGCCTGGGGCCCCGACACAAAAGCTTTCTTT. Amino acids: CAWGPDTKAFF. The chain has TRBV30 and TRBJ1-1; D uncertain. Between the trimmed V and J ends, which lost 5 bases and 9 bases, there was a span of 13 bases. Germline V gives CDR1 GTSNPN, CDR2 SVGIG (reference sequence). This CDR3 spans 11 amino acids.

The chain carries TRBV28 and TRBJ2-1, with 15 positions matching TRBD2. The CDR3 has 17 amino acids. Germline assignment: CDR1 MDHEN and CDR2 SYDVKM. The V gene end was trimmed by 10 bases and the J gene end by 0 bases; junction bases not matched to a gene: 7. For the CDR3, the DNA is TGTGCCACCCTGGGACTAGCGGGGGGAAGCTCCTACAATGAGCAGTTCTTC. This gives the protein CATLGLAGGSSYNEQFF.